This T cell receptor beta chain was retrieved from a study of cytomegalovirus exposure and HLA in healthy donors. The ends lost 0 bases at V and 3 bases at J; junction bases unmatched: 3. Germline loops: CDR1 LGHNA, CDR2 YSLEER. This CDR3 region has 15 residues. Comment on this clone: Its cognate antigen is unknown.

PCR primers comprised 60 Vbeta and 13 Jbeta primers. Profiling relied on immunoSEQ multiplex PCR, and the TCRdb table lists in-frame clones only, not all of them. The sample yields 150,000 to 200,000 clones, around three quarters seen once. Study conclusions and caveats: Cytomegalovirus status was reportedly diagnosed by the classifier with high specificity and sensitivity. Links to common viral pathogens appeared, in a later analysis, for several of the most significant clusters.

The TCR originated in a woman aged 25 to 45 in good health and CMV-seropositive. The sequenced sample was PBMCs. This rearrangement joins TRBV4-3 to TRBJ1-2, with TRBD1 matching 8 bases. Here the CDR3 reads CASSQEGQDYYGYTF. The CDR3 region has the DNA TGCGCCAGCAGCCAAGAGGGACAGGATTACTATGGCTACACCTTC.